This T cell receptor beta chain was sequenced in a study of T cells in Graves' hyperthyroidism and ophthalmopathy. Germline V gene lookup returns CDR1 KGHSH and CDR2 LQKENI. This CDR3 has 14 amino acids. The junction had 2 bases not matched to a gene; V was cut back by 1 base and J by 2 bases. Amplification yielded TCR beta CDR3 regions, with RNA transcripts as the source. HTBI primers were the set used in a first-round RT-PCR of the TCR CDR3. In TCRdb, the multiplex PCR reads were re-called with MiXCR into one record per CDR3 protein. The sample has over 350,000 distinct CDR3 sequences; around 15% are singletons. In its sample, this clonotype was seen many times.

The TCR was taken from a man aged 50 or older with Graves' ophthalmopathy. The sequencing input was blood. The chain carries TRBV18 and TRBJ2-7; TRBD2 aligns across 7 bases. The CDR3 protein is CASSPREGTYEQYF. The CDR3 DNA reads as TGTGCCAGCTCACCACGGGAGGGGACCTACGAGCAGTACTTC.